This paragraph covers one T cell receptor beta chain sequence. The germline gives CDR1 LNHDA, CDR2 SQIVND (reference sequence). The CDR3 sequence is 13 residues long. Deletions cut 1 base from V and 8 bases from J, with 11 bases between. The data belong to a study of technical replicates of blood from a few donors. Clones were sequenced by immunoSEQ multiplex PCR, and TCRdb holds only the in-frame ones, with some missing. The table has tens of thousands of clones, more than 90% seen once. This TCR was sampled from a human donor in good health. The V gene is TRBV19, the J gene TRBJ1-1; a weak D match, TRBD1 (6 bases). Sequenced input: T cells isolated from PBMCs. The CDR3 sequence: CASSIVHREEAFF. In DNA, the CDR3 is TGTGCCAGTAGTATAGTACACAGGGAAGAAGCTTTCTTT.